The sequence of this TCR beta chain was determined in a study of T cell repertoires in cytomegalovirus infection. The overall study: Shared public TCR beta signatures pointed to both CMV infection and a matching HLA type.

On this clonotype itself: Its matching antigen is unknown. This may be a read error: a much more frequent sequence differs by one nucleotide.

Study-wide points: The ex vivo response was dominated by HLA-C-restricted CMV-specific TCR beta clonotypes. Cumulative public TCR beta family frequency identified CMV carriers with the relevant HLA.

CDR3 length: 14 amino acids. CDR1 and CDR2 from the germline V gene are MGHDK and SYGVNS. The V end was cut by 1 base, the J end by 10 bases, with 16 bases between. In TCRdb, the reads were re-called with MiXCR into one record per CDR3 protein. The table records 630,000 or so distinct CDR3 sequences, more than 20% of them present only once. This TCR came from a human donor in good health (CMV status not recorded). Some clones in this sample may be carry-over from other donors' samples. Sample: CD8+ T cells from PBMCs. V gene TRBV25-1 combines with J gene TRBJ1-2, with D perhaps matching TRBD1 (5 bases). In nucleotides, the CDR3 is TGTGCCAGCAGTGAATGGGAAGGGGTAGATGACTACACCTTC. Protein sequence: CASSEWEGVDDYTF.